This T cell receptor (beta chain) was retrieved from a study of T cell repertoires in cytomegalovirus infection. At the level of the study: CMV infection together with matching HLA type was indicated by public TCR beta signatures.

TCRdb analysed the reads with MiXCR anew, one entry per CDR3 protein. This table has approximately 200,000 distinct CDR3 sequences, approximately 22% appearing once. Study-wide results and caveats: The ex vivo response showed dominance by HLA-C-restricted CMV-specific TCR beta clonotypes. Cumulative public TCR beta family frequency identified CMV carriers with the relevant HLA.

CDR3 length equals 15 residues. J lost 0 bases, V lost 5 bases, and 6 bases had no gene match. CDR1 is SGHTA and CDR2 is FQGNSA in the germline V gene. This clonotype was detected ten times or more. What it recognizes is unknown. The sample comprised CD8+ T cells from PBMCs. The clonotype comes from a human donor in good health (CMV status not recorded). Some clones in this sample may be carry-over from other donors' samples. The genes are TRBV7-2 and TRBJ1-2, with TRBD1 identical over 7 bases. The CDR3 bases are TGTGCCAGCAGCGGCGGACAGGTCGCTAACTATGGCTACACCTTC. Protein product: CASSGGQVANYGYTF.